The T cell receptor beta chain under discussion was sequenced for a study of cytomegalovirus exposure and HLA in healthy donors. Both 60 Vbeta primers and 13 Jbeta primers went into the PCR. The data were produced by immunoSEQ multiplex PCR, yet TCRdb's version contains in-frame clones alone and is incomplete. The profile shows 150,000 to 200,000 clones, around 80% of them singletons. The CDR3 runs to 17 residues. Unmatched junction bases numbered 9, after V lost 6 bases and J lost 2 bases. CDR1 MNHEY and CDR2 SMNVEV come from the germline V gene (reference sequence). The genes are TRBV27 and TRBJ1-5, with 11 bases identical to TRBD1. The specimen was PBMCs. The sequence was obtained from a woman in her twenties or thirties in good health and CMV-seronegative. The CDR3 sequence: CASRPGTGGVGNQPQHF. In DNA form, the CDR3 reads TGTGCCAGCAGACCCGGGACAGGGGGTGTGGGCAATCAGCCCCAGCATTTT.